Shown below are 18 T cell receptor beta chains from a single sample sequenced in a study of early T cells in non-severe SARS-CoV-2 infection. TCRdb passed the 5' RACE reads through MiXCR, listing each CDR3 protein once. The table records tens of thousands of distinct CDR3 sequences, roughly 4.4% of them present only once. Sequencing was performed on whole blood. The source is an adult who was a healthcare worker with PCR-confirmed SARS-CoV-2 infection or an uninfected control (not recorded which).

This clonotype has ten or more counts. J is TRBJ1-1 and V is TRBV24-1; D is ambiguous. This CDR3 contains 14 residues. Looked up from germline, CDR1 is KGHDR and CDR2 is SFDVKD. Trimming removed 9 bases from V and 3 bases from J, with 16 bases in between. This chain's CDR3 is CATGVGPGYTEAFF. In DNA form, the CDR3 reads TGTGCCACCGGGGTGGGTCCTGGCTACACTGAAGCTTTCTTT.

This clonotype showed up many times. The chain carries TRBV6-7 and TRBJ2-2; 8 nucleotides line up with TRBD2. TRBV6-7 counts as an open reading frame of uncertain function. The CDR3 covers 16 residues. The trim removed 4 bases at V and 1 base at J, leaving 5 bases unmatched. This chain's CDR3 is CASSSRGGRNTGELFF. CDR3 nucleotide sequence: TGTGCCAGCAGTTCTCGCGGGGGGCGGAACACCGGGGAGCTGTTTTTT.

This clonotype appeared many times. V and J are TRBV6-5 and TRBJ2-2; D not certain. Deletions cut 7 bases from V and 4 bases from J, with 13 bases between. Germline CDR1 and CDR2: MNHEY and SVGAGI. The CDR3 runs to 14 residues. The CDR3, as DNA: TGTGCCAGCACCTGGTTGAGCAGCACCGGGGAGCTGTTTTTT. Protein product: CASTWLSSTGELFF.

The table lists this clonotype with many counts. V and J are TRBV5-4 and TRBJ2-3; 7 positions agree with TRBD2. The CDR3 contains 16 residues. Losses at the gene ends were 3 bases for V and 3 bases for J; bases not matched to a gene: 10. Germline loops: CDR1 SGHNT, CDR2 YYREEE (reference sequence). CDR3 DNA: TGTGCCAGCAGCTCCCAGCGGGGAGGGGTAACAGATACGCAGTATTTT. It encodes CASSSQRGGVTDTQYF.

This chain joins TRBV7-9 and TRBJ2-7; no definite D call. CDR3 length equals 13 residues. Deletions cut 5 bases from V and 2 bases from J, with 10 bases between. CDR1 and CDR2 (germline): SEHNR, FQNEAQ (reference sequence). DNA of the CDR3: TGTGCCAGCAGCCCCTCCGCTACCTACGAGCAGTACTTC. Its translation: CASSPSATYEQYF.

This clonotype was detected ten times or more. The V gene is TRBV5-1, the J gene TRBJ1-6, with D unresolved. The CDR3 runs to 14 residues. The germline gives CDR1 SGHRS, CDR2 YFSETQ. V was pared by 2 bases and J by 6 bases, with 9 bases between. The CDR3 coding sequence is TGCGCCAGCAGCTTCGAGTACGCTAATTCACCCCTCCACTTT. Encoded protein: CASSFEYANSPLHF.

This clonotype was counted between two and nine times. The chain is built from TRBV9 and TRBJ2-1; the match to TRBD2 covers 7 bases. From germline, CDR1 is SGDLS and CDR2 YYNGEE. V shed 2 bases, J shed 6 bases, and the junction held 2 bases outside the gene matches. The CDR3 consists of 13 residues. The CDR3 spells CASSVTSVNEQFF. Here the CDR3 DNA reads TGTGCCAGCAGCGTCACTAGCGTCAATGAGCAGTTCTTC. The full variable domain, with the rest looked up from reference TRBV9 and TRBJ2-1, is DSGVTQTPKHLITATGQRVTLRCSPRSGDLSVYWYQQSLDQGLQFLIQYYNGEERAKGNILERFSAQQFPDLHSELNLSSLELGDSALYFCASSVTSVNEQFFGPGTRLTVL.

This clonotype was seen many times. The V and J genes are TRBV30 and TRBJ1-1, with 7 bases matching TRBD1. CDR1 GTSNPN and CDR2 SVGIG come from the germline V gene (reference sequence). The CDR3 runs 14 residues. Trimming took 5 bases from V and 4 from J; bases not matched to a gene: 10. DNA for the CDR3: TGTGCCTGGCGCACAGGGGAGGGAACCACTGAAGCTTTCTTT. It encodes CAWRTGEGTTEAFF.

By proportion, this clonotype is large. This chain joins TRBV28 and TRBJ2-3; D uncertain. The length of the CDR3 is 13 residues. Trimming removed 5 bases from V and 6 bases from J, with 12 bases in between. Germline CDR1 reads MDHEN; CDR2 reads SYDVKM. The CDR3 coding sequence is TGTGCCAGCAGTCCATGGGAAGGGGATACGCAGTATTTT. Residues: CASSPWEGDTQYF.

In this sample, this clonotype turned up many times. This sequence joins TRBV15 and TRBJ2-1; 8 positions match TRBD2. Germline CDR1 LNHNV, CDR2 YYDKDF (reference sequence). Trimming at V came to 6 bases and at J to 10 bases, leaving 20 bases not matched to a gene. The CDR3 loop spans 17 amino acids. The CDR3: CATRPIRTHGRGSEQFF. As DNA, the CDR3 is TGTGCCACCAGACCTATAAGGACGCACGGGAGGGGCAGCGAGCAGTTCTTC.

At least ten counts were recorded for this clonotype. V and J are TRBV29-1 and TRBJ1-2; maybe TRBD1 (6 bases). The CDR3 has 13 residues. The germline gives CDR1 SQVTM, CDR2 ANQGSEA. V gave up 7 bases and J gave up 0 bases, with 12 bases separating them. The DNA of the CDR3 is TGCAGCGCCAGGACAGATCCTAACTATGGCTACACCTTC. The encoded protein is CSARTDPNYGYTF.

By share, this clonotype ranks as medium-sized (0.01 to 0.1%). The J gene is TRBJ2-1, the V gene TRBV20-1; 11 nucleotides match TRBD2. CDR1 DFQATT and CDR2 SNEGSKA come from the germline V gene (reference sequence). V gave up 5 bases and J gave up 6 bases; unmatched junction bases: 6. The CDR3 is 14 amino acids. The CDR3 region has the DNA TGCAGTGCTCTCACTAGCGGGGGTGTCAATGAGCAGTTCTTC. It encodes CSALTSGGVNEQFF.

Only a few counts were recorded for this clonotype. V is TRBV6-1 and J is TRBJ2-5; D is uncertain. In germline, CDR1 is MNHNS, CDR2 SASEGT. Trimming cost V 4 bases and J 1 base, with 7 bases left between them. This CDR3 is built from 13 residues. This chain's CDR3 is CASSVVSQETQYF. The CDR3 bases are TGTGCCAGCAGTGTCGTCAGCCAAGAGACCCAGTACTTC.

This clonotype showed up many times. CDR3 amino acids: CASSAGVRNTEAFF. The CDR3 DNA is TGTGCCAGCAGCGCTGGGGTCAGAAACACTGAAGCTTTCTTT. The chain carries TRBV9 and TRBJ1-1, with no clear D. Germline values: CDR1 SGDLS, CDR2 YYNGEE. V lost 3 bases to trimming and J lost 2 bases, with 11 bases between them. CDR3 length: 14 amino acids.

By share, this clonotype counts as medium-sized. This rearrangement joins TRBV20-1 to TRBJ1-1, with D tentatively TRBD1 (6 bases). Trimming left V 8 bases short and J 1 base short, with 11 bases between. This CDR3 contains 12 residues. The germline gives CDR1 DFQATT, CDR2 SNEGSKA (reference sequence). CDR3 nucleotides: TGCAGTACAGGGCTCCGGAACACTGAAGCTTTCTTT. Translation: CSTGLRNTEAFF.

This clonotype was seen ten or more times. The CDR3, as DNA: TGCGCCAGCAGCCAACAGAGGGTTTACTCACCCCTCCACTTT. Its translation is CASSQQRVYSPLHF. V and J are TRBV4-1 and TRBJ1-6; D remains unclear. Trimming stripped 2 bases from V and 10 bases from J, with 12 bases between. The CDR3 covers 14 residues. Germline-derived CDR1 and CDR2 are MGHRA and YSYEKL.

In this sample, this clonotype turned up many times. Here the CDR3 reads CAWMGGQVNSPLHF. The CDR3 bases are TGTGCCTGGATGGGGGGACAGGTCAATTCACCCCTCCACTTT. The V gene is TRBV30, the J gene TRBJ1-6, with 8 bases aligning to TRBD1. The CDR3 contains 14 residues. V shed 4 bases, J shed 7 bases, and the junction held 6 bases outside the gene matches. Germline V gene lookup returns CDR1 GTSNPN and CDR2 SVGIG (reference sequence).

The CDR3 sequence is CASSSALGNRETQYF. CDR3 nucleotides: TGCGCCAGCAGCTCAGCTCTGGGGAATAGAGAGACCCAGTACTTC. The chain uses TRBV5-1 and TRBJ2-5; D ambiguous. This CDR3 is 15 amino acids long. Trimming shortened V by 3 bases and J by 4 bases, and 16 bases separated the two germline ends. The germline gives CDR1 SGHRS, CDR2 YFSETQ. Based on the CDR3 plus reference TRBV5-1 and TRBJ2-5, the full variable domain is KAGVTQTPRYLIKTRGQQVTLSCSPISGHRSVSWYQQTPGQGLQFLFEYFSETQRNKGNFPGRFSGRQFSNSRSEMNVSTLELGDSALYLCASSSALGNRETQYFGPGTRLLVL.